This TCR beta chain was captured in a study of T cell changes during pregnancy in multiple sclerosis. This CDR3 contains 17 residues. Looked up from germline, CDR1 is LGHNA and CDR2 is YNFKEQ. V dropped 4 bases and J dropped 0 bases, with 16 bases sitting between them. Assay: immunoSEQ multiplex PCR; the TCRdb copy retains only in-frame clones and omits some. Among some 93,000 clones, 92% were seen once, and the ten largest hold approximately 2%. This clone was detected once. The chain joins TRBV4-2 to TRBJ2-1; D is uncertain. The sequenced sample was peripheral blood, obtained after pregnancy. The source of this sequence is a female donor with multiple sclerosis, enrolled in a pregnancy study. This CDR3 reads CASSRIPILSSYNEQFF. The CDR3 coding sequence is TGTGCCAGCAGCCGCATACCAATCCTCAGCTCCTACAATGAGCAGTTCTTC.